Below are 21 T cell receptor beta chains sequenced from a single sample in a study of breast tumors, draining lymph nodes, adjacent tissues. TCRdb reprocessed the multiplex PCR reads with MiXCR, giving one entry per CDR3 protein. The profile shows about 270,000 distinct CDR3 sequences, 30% of them singletons. The lymph nodes were axillary draining lymph nodes from breast cancer patients. The material sequenced was axillary lymph node tissue. The receptors shown here come from a female donor with breast cancer. Some clones in this sample may be carry-over from other donors' samples.

This clonotype was observed many times. This chain joins TRBV5-8 and TRBJ2-7; D is unresolved. Deletions cut 5 bases from V and 3 bases from J, with 15 bases between. The CDR3 contains 14 residues. The germline V gene has CDR1 SGHTS and CDR2 YDEGEE. CDR3 protein: CASSPTGSHYEQYF. In nucleotides, the CDR3 is TGTGCCAGCAGTCCTACCGGGTCCCACTACGAGCAGTACTTC.

V usage is TRBV7-9 and J usage is TRBJ1-2; D is uncertain. This CDR3 has 12 residues. Trimming removed 9 bases at V and 5 bases at J, with 13 bases between. The germline V gene has CDR1 SEHNR and CDR2 FQNEAQ (reference sequence). CDR3 sequence reads: CASNLYAYGYTF. CDR3 coding DNA: TGTGCCAGTAACTTATACGCGTATGGCTACACCTTC.

This clonotype was seen a handful of times. The CDR3 DNA follows: TGTGCCAGCAGAAACCGGCGGGGCTCCTACGAGCAGTACTTC. Its translation: CASRNRRGSYEQYF. The V call is TRBV6-2 or TRBV6-3, the J call TRBJ2-7; TRBD2 is a possible D gene (6 bases). Per germline, CDR1 MNHEY and CDR2 SVGEGT. The CDR3 spans 14 residues. V gave up 6 bases and J gave up 0 bases, with 12 bases separating them.

This clonotype showed up many times. The chain recombines TRBV7-2 with TRBJ1-2; 9 bases fit TRBD1. The germline gives CDR1 SGHTA, CDR2 FQGNSA. CDR3 length: 14 residues. The V and J ends lost 5 bases and 7 bases, in that order; junction bases with no gene match: 8. As DNA, the CDR3 is TGTGCCAGCAGCACCCCGGGACAGGGCCGTGGCTACACCTTC. Its protein is CASSTPGQGRGYTF.

The chain employs TRBV12-3 or TRBV12-4 and TRBJ1-1, with a weak D call TRBD1 (5 bases). This CDR3 spans 14 amino acids. V was pared by 7 bases and J by 6 bases, with 18 bases between. CDR3 DNA sequence: TGTGCCAGCATCTCGAGTCGGGGAGGGGCTGAAGCTTTCTTT. Residues: CASISSRGGAEAFF.

This clonotype was counted between two and nine times. V gene TRBV5-5 combines with J gene TRBJ1-2; D not resolved. This CDR3 has 15 amino acids. Germline-derived CDR1 and CDR2 are SGHKS and YYEKEE (reference sequence). The V end lost 0 bases, the J end lost 5 bases, and 14 bases lay between the germline ends. CDR3 in amino acids: CASSLGVPPPYGYTF. The CDR3 region has the DNA TGTGCCAGCAGCTTGGGGGTCCCCCCCCCTTATGGCTACACCTTC.

This clonotype showed up many times. The gene calls are TRBV6-1 and TRBJ2-7; 9 bases match TRBD2. V shed 7 bases and J 4 bases; nucleotides not matched to a gene: 5. The CDR3 has 13 residues. CDR1 and CDR2 from the germline V gene are MNHNS and SASEGT. The CDR3 sequence is CASNGGRGYEQYF. The CDR3 region has the DNA TGTGCCAGCAACGGCGGGAGGGGATACGAGCAGTACTTC.

Notes on this clonotype: Since a much larger clone is just one base distant, this may be a read error. V usage is TRBV20-1 and J usage is TRBJ2-7, with 11 bases lining up with TRBD2. This CDR3 contains 16 residues. Germline CDR1 reads DFQATT; CDR2 reads SNEGSKA (reference sequence). The CDR3 bases are TGCAGTGCTCGGGAGGACTTAGCGGGAGGGACCTACGAGCAGTGCTTC. It yields the protein CSAREDLAGGTYEQCF.

About this clonotype: A much larger clone differs by one base, so this may be a read error. The J gene is TRBJ2-1, the V gene TRBV7-3; 11 bases are a match to TRBD2. The CDR3 contains 18 residues. Unmatched junction bases numbered 8, after V lost 2 bases and J lost 2 bases. The germline CDR1 and CDR2 sequences are SGHTA and FQGTGA. The CDR3 reads CASSLGQVSGRAYNEQFF. For the CDR3, the DNA is TGTGCCAGCAGCTTAGGACAAGTTAGCGGGAGGGCCTACAATGAGCAGTTCTTC.

This clonotype was found many times. The chain employs TRBV10-3 and TRBJ2-7, with a possible D match to TRBD2 (5 bases). V was clipped by 5 bases and J by 6 bases, with 17 bases between them. The CDR3 is made up of 14 amino acids. Germline values: CDR1 ENHRY, CDR2 SYGVKD. CDR3 amino acids: CAISRDLGSGEQYF. The CDR3 region has the DNA TGTGCCATCAGTCGGGATCTGGGGTCCGGCGAGCAGTACTTC.

This chain connects TRBV19 to TRBJ2-1, with 7 bases matching TRBD2. This CDR3 is built from 15 residues. V was pared by 3 bases and J by 0 bases, with 2 bases of the junction left unmatched. Germline CDR1 and CDR2: LNHDA and SQIVND (reference sequence). In DNA form, the CDR3 reads TGTGCCAGTAGTATGGGGAGGGACTCCTACAATGAGCAGTTCTTC. Its translation is CASSMGRDSYNEQFF.

This clonotype turned up a few times. This may come from a read error, since a much larger clone is one base off. The J gene is TRBJ2-5, the V gene TRBV20-1; D remains ambiguous. The CDR3 consists of 11 residues. The germline CDR1 and CDR2 sequences are DFQATT and SNEGSKA (reference sequence). The CDR3 DNA is TGCAGTACAGAGTACCAAGAGACCCAGTCCTTC. Its protein product is CSTEYQETQSF.

The chain couples TRBV5-1 to TRBJ2-2; D is tentatively TRBD1 or TRBD2 (5 bases each). CDR3 length: 11 amino acids. Trimming removed 7 bases from V and 9 bases from J, with 10 bases in between. Per the germline V gene, CDR1 is SGHRS and CDR2 is YFSETQ. The CDR3 is CASSGTRELFF. As DNA, the CDR3 is TGCGCCAGCTCCGGGACCAGGGAGCTGTTTTTT.

In regard to this clonotype: One junction end disagrees with the germline gene, perhaps due to a read error. The chain carries TRBV2 and TRBJ2-1; 11 bases match TRBD1. Germline CDR1 reads SNHLY; CDR2 reads FYNNEI. This CDR3 contains 15 residues. The CDR3, as DNA: TGTGCCAGCAGAGACGGACAGGGGGCCTACAATGGGCAGTTCTTC. This translates into CASRDGQGAYNGQFF. Variable domain in full (rest from reference TRBV2 and TRBJ2-1): EPEVTQTPSHQVTQMGQEVILRCVPISNHLYFYWYRQILGQKVEFLVSFYNNEISEKSEIFDDQFSVERPDGSNFTLKIRSTKLEDSAMYFCASRDGQGAYNGQFFGPGTRLTVL.

This clonotype occurred many times. This sequence joins TRBV12-3 or TRBV12-4 and TRBJ2-1; D not certain. With 2 bases removed from V and 9 bases from J, the gap between germline ends came to 5 bases. CDR3 length: 11 amino acids. DNA for the CDR3: TGTGCCAGCAGTTTAAAGGGTGAGCAGTTCTTC. It translates to CASSLKGEQFF.

This clonotype was detected many times. The chain couples TRBV9 to TRBJ1-2; no clear D. Trimming took off 0 bases at V and 7 bases at J, with 7 bases between the two ends. This CDR3 is 12 amino acids long. Germline CDR1 reads SGDLS; CDR2 reads YYNGEE. CDR3 in amino acids: CASSVDGFGYTF. CDR3 nucleotides: TGTGCCAGCAGCGTAGACGGGTTTGGCTACACCTTC.

This clonotype has only a few counts. This may be a read error, as it is one base from a much larger clone. The chain employs TRBV13 and TRBJ1-2; 7 positions match TRBD1. The CDR3 extends over 14 amino acids. Germline V lookup: CDR1 PRHDT, CDR2 FYEKMQ (reference sequence). V was clipped by 5 bases and J by 7 bases; unmatched bases: 10. The CDR3 region is CASSAPRTGVGYTF. The DNA of the CDR3 is TGTGCCAGCAGCGCGCCACGCACAGGGGTTGGCTACACCTTC.

This clonotype was seen ten or more times. For the CDR3, the DNA is TGTGCCACCAGTGATCCCCGGGACAGGGGTGAGAATAGCAATCAGCCCCAGCATTTT. Protein: CATSDPRDRGENSNQPQHF. This chain links TRBV24-1 with TRBJ1-5; 10 bases map to TRBD1. J gave up 0 bases and V 3 bases, and 10 bases lay outside the gene matches. The CDR3 runs 19 residues. Germline V gene data show CDR1 as KGHDR and CDR2 as SFDVKD.

At least ten counts were recorded for this clonotype. This chain links TRBV19 with TRBJ2-3, with D maybe TRBD1 (6 bases). This CDR3 comprises 14 residues. The germline V gene encodes CDR1 LNHDA and CDR2 SQIVND (reference sequence). V was shortened by 5 bases and J by 1 base, with 10 bases between the two germline ends. CDR3: CASSSDRGTDTQYF. CDR3 DNA sequence: TGTGCCAGTAGTTCGGACAGAGGCACAGATACGCAGTATTTT.

Regarding this clonotype: Just one base apart from a much larger clone, this may be a read error. This chain connects TRBV12-3 or TRBV12-4 to TRBJ2-5, with a possible D match to TRBD1 (5 bases). Trimming left V 3 bases short and J 9 bases short, with 11 bases between. CDR3 size: 12 residues. CDR3 DNA: TGTGCCAGCAGTTTCGAGGCCAGGGCCCAGTACTTC. Its translation is CASSFEARAQYF.

This chain links TRBV30 with TRBJ2-7; TRBD2 matches at 7 bases. The CDR3 contains 13 residues. Per germline, CDR1 GTSNPN and CDR2 SVGIG (reference sequence). V was pared by 0 bases and J by 6 bases, with 5 bases of the junction left unmatched. CDR3 DNA: TGTGCCTGGAGTGTAGCCGGGAGGAGCGAGCAGTACTTC. Its protein product is CAWSVAGRSEQYF.